The source of this TCR beta chain is a study of monozygotic twins with inflammatory bowel disease. Study-wide points: The study supported no single strong signal or clonotype linked to IBD.

Note on this clonotype: Its antigen is undetermined.

TCRdb reanalyzed the 5' RACE reads, giving one entry per CDR3 protein sequence and no DNA. The sample includes about 350,000 distinct CDR3 sequences. There are 14 residues in the CDR3. Per germline, CDR1 SGHKS and CDR2 YYEKEE (reference sequence). The clonotype was recovered from a human donor with ulcerative colitis or Crohn's disease, or a healthy co-twin of an affected twin (not recorded which). The sequencing sample was made of blood. The chain couples TRBV5-5 to TRBJ1-1; the TCRdb D gene call, TRBD1, has no DNA to confirm it. CDR3 sequence: CASIGTGLAGEAFF.